This passage covers 2 T cell receptor beta chains from one sample sequenced in a study of T cell repertoires in cytomegalovirus infection. One entry per CDR3 protein, called by TCRdb with MiXCR from the reads. This table has approximately 500,000 distinct CDR3 sequences, around a quarter appearing once. What was sequenced was PBMCs. These receptors were taken from a human donor in good health (CMV status not recorded). Some clones in this sample may be carry-over from other donors' samples.

The chain links TRBV9 to TRBJ2-7, with 7 bases fitting TRBD2. Germline lookup yields CDR1 SGDLS and CDR2 YYNGEE. V lost 4 bases, J lost 0 bases, and 19 bases stayed unmatched. The CDR3 has 19 residues. The CDR3, as DNA: TGTGCCAGCAGCCCCCGAGGAGAAGGTTACGGCGGGAGCTCCTACGAGCAGTACTTC. Translated, it gives CASSPRGEGYGGSSYEQYF.

The chain carries TRBV15 and TRBJ2-2; 11 nucleotides line up with TRBD1. CDR3 size: 16 residues. Trimming took 1 base from V and 5 from J; bases not matched to a gene: 3. CDR1 LNHNV and CDR2 YYDKDF come from the germline V gene (reference sequence). The CDR3 spells CATSRGGTGGTGELFF. The CDR3 DNA is TGTGCCACCAGCAGAGGAGGGACAGGGGGTACCGGGGAGCTGTTTTTT.